This TCR beta chain comes out of a study of shared clonotypes between healthy human individuals. This CDR3 contains 11 residues. Germline loops: CDR1 SNHLY, CDR2 FYNNEI. V gave up 8 bases and J gave up 4 bases, with 7 bases separating them. Some clones are missing from TCRdb's copy, which holds only in-frame ones; the method was immunoSEQ multiplex PCR. This table has 980,000 or so clones, approximately 76% appearing once. Material: memory CD4+ T cells sorted from blood. The sample's subset: CD45RA-negative fraction. The V gene is TRBV2, the J gene TRBJ2-3, with D unclear. The clonotype originates from a man aged 18-30 years in good health. Written as DNA, the CDR3 is TGTGCCAGCGGGAACTCAGATACGCAGTATTTT. Translation: CASGNSDTQYF.